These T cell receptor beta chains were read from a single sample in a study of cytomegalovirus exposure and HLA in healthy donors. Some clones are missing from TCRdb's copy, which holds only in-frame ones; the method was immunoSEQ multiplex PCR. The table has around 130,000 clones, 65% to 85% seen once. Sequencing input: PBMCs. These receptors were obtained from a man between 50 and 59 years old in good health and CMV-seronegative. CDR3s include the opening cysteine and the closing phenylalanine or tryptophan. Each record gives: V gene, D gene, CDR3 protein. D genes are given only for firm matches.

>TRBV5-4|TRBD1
CASSFRTGEETQYF
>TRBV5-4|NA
CASSGGGGGVGELFF
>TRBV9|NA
CASSNRDGGYEQYF
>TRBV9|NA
CASSPVGSGANVLTF
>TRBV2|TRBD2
CASSPGTSGRDTQYF
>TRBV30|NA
CAWRPPRGEQFF
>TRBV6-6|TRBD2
CASRTGAGVETQYF
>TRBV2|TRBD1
CASSVAGTGGRETQYF
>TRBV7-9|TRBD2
CASSLTSGSSGDNEQFF
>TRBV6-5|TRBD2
CASSYSGLAVGQFF
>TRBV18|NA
CASSPQGTYEQYF
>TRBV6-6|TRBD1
CASSSTGAYNEQFF
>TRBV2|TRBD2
CASGSAGGNNEQFF
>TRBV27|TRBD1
CASSPGQGAGEQFF
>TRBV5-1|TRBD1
CASSIGTVYEQYF
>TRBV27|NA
CASRGSGYEQFF
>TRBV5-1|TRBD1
CASSMGQGSGNEKLFF
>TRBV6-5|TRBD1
CASSYGQGADYGYTF
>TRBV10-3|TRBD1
CAISPGGGKGTQYF
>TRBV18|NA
CASSRDSNNERFF
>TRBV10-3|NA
CAISETRDTGELFF
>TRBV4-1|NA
CASSGPLRGTEAFF
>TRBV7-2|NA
CASSLDSETYEQYF
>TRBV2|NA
CASSEEESEKLFF
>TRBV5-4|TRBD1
CASSWPGQRSDTQYF
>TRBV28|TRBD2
CASTPGLAGAEGAKNIQYF
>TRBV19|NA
CASTHGYQPQHF
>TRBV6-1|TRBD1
CASSDIPGQLYEKLFF
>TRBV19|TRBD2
CASKAGGPGELFF
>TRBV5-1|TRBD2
CASSSGTSGRTMGETQYF
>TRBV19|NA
CASSSSHTSHEQYF
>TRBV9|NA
CASSPSSGGTGNTIYF
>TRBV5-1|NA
CASSLGVLSDTQYF